The sequence of this T cell receptor beta chain was determined in a study of blood T cells in healthy people across ages. General observations from the study: Age brought a roughly linear fall in TCR beta diversity measured per million T cells. Percentage of naive T cells showed a strong correlation with TCR beta diversity.

Using a J-beta primer mix together with a sample-barcoded 5' primer, a second PCR was run for about 6 to 12 cycles. Each CDR3 protein is one row after TCRdb ran MiXCR on the 5' RACE reads. This table holds 950,000 to 1,200,000 distinct CDR3 sequences, 35% to 40% found once. In its sample, this clonotype was seen a few times. Its antigen remains unknown. This CDR3 comprises 15 residues. Per the germline V gene, CDR1 is SGHRS and CDR2 is YFSETQ. V lost 4 bases and J lost 8; bases outside the gene matches: 11. Specimen: blood. This clonotype was sampled from a man aged 18 to 29 in good health. V usage is TRBV5-1 and J usage is TRBJ1-4; 7 bases map to TRBD1. CDR3 DNA sequence: TGCGCCAGCAGCCGCCTCGCGGGGGACAGCGAAAAACTGTTTTTT. It encodes CASSRLAGDSEKLFF.